These T cell receptor beta chains were read from a single sample in a study of Ad26.COV2.S vaccination and SARS-CoV-2 variants. Sequencing was performed with immunoSEQ multiplex PCR; in TCRdb, only in-frame clones are kept and a portion is missing. In the table there are around 450,000 clones, 75% to 95% of which are singletons. The sample in question was peripheral blood, obtained in a trial of Ad26.COV2.S vaccine versus placebo. All receptors come from a person aged 18-65 years who received the Ad26.COV2.S COVID-19 vaccine or a placebo. Both conserved end residues are part of each CDR3. A D gene is named only where the DNA matches it firmly.

V gene	D gene	J gene	CDR3 protein
TRBV28	TRBD2	TRBJ2-3	CASRTHLAGGVGDTQYF
TRBV6-2/TRBV6-3	TRBD1	TRBJ1-1	CASSYHPYRGMQHTEAFF
TRBV7-6	TRBD2	TRBJ2-3	CASSSLAGDRTDTQYF
TRBV27	NA	TRBJ2-1	CASSLGADEQFF
TRBV25-1	NA	TRBJ2-3	CASSEHKTDTQYF
TRBV5-4	NA	TRBJ1-1	CASSDVGTLNTEAFF
TRBV7-9	NA	TRBJ1-1	CASSLEVAFF
TRBV5-1	TRBD1	TRBJ1-1	CASSLGDRVGTEAFF
TRBV5-5	NA	TRBJ2-3	CASSPTAQGFNTDTQYF
TRBV9	TRBD2	TRBJ2-2	CASSERGASGYTGELFF
TRBV20-1	NA	TRBJ2-3	CSASSASTDTQYF
TRBV30	NA	TRBJ1-5	CAWSVRSNQPQHF
TRBV4-1	TRBD1	TRBJ1-3	CASRPMTGSYGNTIYF
TRBV4-3	TRBD1	TRBJ2-7	CASSQDYRGYEQYF
TRBV9	TRBD2	TRBJ2-7	CASSCRERERSEQYF
TRBV5-8	TRBD1	TRBJ2-7	CASPSRDRGWDEQYF
TRBV14	NA	TRBJ2-3	CASSQVGGIRADTQYF
TRBV7-3	NA	TRBJ2-2	CASSLYSGNTGELFF
TRBV5-1	NA	TRBJ2-3	CASSLAPETDTQYF
TRBV24-1	NA	TRBJ2-1	CATSDPGTADNEQFF
TRBV24-1	TRBD2	TRBJ2-2	CATSDPLAGHTGELFF
TRBV21-1	NA	TRBJ2-5	CASTTGSLGLVVETQYF
TRBV20-1	TRBD1	TRBJ1-6	CSASRLSGTGNSPLHF